Below, 3 T cell receptor beta chains from the same sample are listed, as sequenced in a study of T cell repertoires in cytomegalovirus infection (dated by TCRdb to about 2019). The reads were generated on an Illumina HiSeq 1500. TCRdb trimmed public reads at Q25 via fastp, called clones via MiXCR and kept in-frame beta chains. Each entry is one CDR3 protein sequence, shown with its most common DNA and genes. The sample table records approximately 250,000 distinct CDR3 sequences; 20% to 25% of these occur just once. The top ten clonotypes cover 15% to 20% of the sample. Sequencing was performed on CD8+ T cells from PBMCs. The receptors shown here come from a human donor in good health (CMV status not recorded). Some clones in this sample may be carry-over from other donors' samples.

This clonotype was detected ten times or more. The germline gene is not matched at one end of the junction; a read error may be the cause. The chain combines TRBV7-6 with TRBJ2-2; 7 nucleotides agree with TRBD1. From germline, CDR1 is SGHVS and CDR2 FNYEAQ. CDR3 length: 16 residues. CDR3 sequence: CANSLSGQTNTGELFF. The CDR3 DNA reads as TGTGCCAACAGCTTATCGGGACAGACGAACACCGGGGAGCTGTTTTTT.

CDR3 DNA sequence: TGCAGTGCTACCTCCTTTACTAGCGGGGCGGAGACCCAGTACTTC. It translates to CSATSFTSGAETQYF. This chain joins TRBV20-1 and TRBJ2-5; 10 bases are a match to TRBD2. In germline, CDR1 is DFQATT, CDR2 SNEGSKA (reference sequence). The CDR3 consists of 15 residues. Germline trimming cut 4 bases from V and 5 bases from J; bases unmatched to any gene: 10.

This clonotype was counted between two and nine times. J is TRBJ2-7 and V is TRBV7-9; 7 positions match TRBD1. The junction had 4 bases not matched to a gene; V was cut back by 5 bases and J by 6 bases. The CDR3 extends over 12 amino acids. Germline CDR1 is SEHNR and CDR2 is FQNEAQ (reference sequence). CDR3 nucleotide sequence: TGTGCCAGCAGCCAGACAGGGCCCGAGCAGTACTTC. Protein: CASSQTGPEQYF. The whole variable domain, filled in from reference TRBV7-9 and TRBJ2-7, reads DTGVSQNPRHKITKRGQNVTFRCDPISEHNRLYWYRQTLGQGPEFLTYFQNEAQLEKSRLLSDRFSAERPKGSFSTLEIQRTEQGDSAMYLCASSQTGPEQYFGPGTRLTVT.